A selection of T cell receptor beta chains follows, all from one sample in a study of cytomegalovirus exposure and HLA in healthy donors. Produced via immunoSEQ multiplex PCR; TCRdb's table is partial and in-frame only. The repertoire holds about 160,000 clones, 70% to 75% seen once, with 4.7% in the top ten. Sequenced: PBMCs. The receptors here all came from a man aged 18 to 29 in good health and CMV-seropositive. Both conserved end residues are part of each CDR3. D genes are given only for firm matches. For some rows the clone size is stated as once, few or many, or as a class when expanded; others skip it.

v_call	d_call	clone_size	j_call	cdr3_nt	cdr3_aa
TRBV6-5	TRBD1	NA	TRBJ1-1	TGTGCCAGCAGTTCCCCCGACAGGGGATACACTGAAGCTTTCTTT	CASSSPDRGYTEAFF
TRBV5-1	TRBD1	NA	TRBJ1-1	TGCGCCAGCAGCGGGAATCGACAGGGCTTGGCCACTGAAGCTTTCTTT	CASSGNRQGLATEAFF
TRBV28	NA	NA	TRBJ1-1	TGTGCCAGCAGTTCCGGCGGGGGGCGGAAATCTGAAGCTTTCTTT	CASSSGGGRKSEAFF
TRBV7-2	NA	NA	TRBJ1-2	TGTGCCAGCGGACGCTCAGGGAACTATGGCTACACCTTC	CASGRSGNYGYTF
TRBV7-6	NA	NA	TRBJ1-3	TGTGACAGCAGCTTTGGGCCTTACTCTGGAAACACCATATATTTT	CDSSFGPYSGNTIYF
TRBV27	NA	NA	TRBJ2-5	TGTGCCAGCAGTGAACTAGCCCAAGAGACCCAGTACTTC	CASSELAQETQYF
TRBV29-1	TRBD1	NA	TRBJ2-5	TGCAGCGGGACAGGGGCAGAGACCCAGTACTTC	CSGTGAETQYF
TRBV28	TRBD1	few	TRBJ1-5	TGTGCCAGCAGATTGAGGACAGGGGGTAATCAGCCCCAGCATTTT	CASRLRTGGNQPQHF
TRBV6-5	NA	NA	TRBJ2-5	TGTGCCAGCAGTATTGGACTCTCGGGACATGGGACCCAGTACTTC	CASSIGLSGHGTQYF
TRBV9	NA	NA	TRBJ2-3	TGTGCCACCAGCATATTTAGCGGTGAAGATACGCAGTATTTT	CATSIFSGEDTQYF
TRBV7-7	TRBD2	NA	TRBJ2-3	TGTGCTAGCAGCCCGGGACTAGCGGGAGTCACAGATACGCAGTATTTT	CASSPGLAGVTDTQYF
TRBV5-6	TRBD2	NA	TRBJ2-5	TGTGCCAGCAGCTCGCGGGGGGGCGGAGAGACCCAGTACTTC	CASSSRGGGETQYF
TRBV9	NA	NA	TRBJ2-2	TGTGCCAGCAGCGTGTGGGCCCAAAACACCGGGGAGCTGTTTTTT	CASSVWAQNTGELFF
TRBV5-1	TRBD1	few	TRBJ1-1	TGCGCCAGCCGGGACAGAGGCACTGGGAACACTGAAGCTTTCTTT	CASRDRGTGNTEAFF
TRBV6-4	NA	NA	TRBJ2-1	TGTGCCAGCAGCAGGGTTGGGGGCAACAATGAGCAGTTCTTC	CASSRVGGNNEQFF
TRBV30	NA	NA	TRBJ1-2	TGTGCCTGGACCTCTAGGAGGGAGGATAACTATGGCTACACCTTC	CAWTSRREDNYGYTF
TRBV11-2	NA	NA	TRBJ2-3	TGTGCCAGCAGCTTAGGAGGGAGACCGACAGATACGCAGTATTTT	CASSLGGRPTDTQYF
TRBV19	TRBD1	NA	TRBJ2-2	TGTGCCAGTTCGAGACAGGGACGAACCGGGGAGCTGTTTTTT	CASSRQGRTGELFF
TRBV7-9	NA	NA	TRBJ1-1	TGTGCCAGCAGCTTAAAAGGACAGCATTTGAACACTGAAGCTTTCTTT	CASSLKGQHLNTEAFF
TRBV7-9	NA	NA	TRBJ2-5	TGTGCCAGCAGCTTAAGGCAGGCGCAAGAGACCCAGTACTTC	CASSLRQAQETQYF
TRBV6-6	TRBD1	NA	TRBJ1-5	TGTGCCAGCAGGACAGGGCTAGATCAGCCCCAGCATTTT	CASRTGLDQPQHF